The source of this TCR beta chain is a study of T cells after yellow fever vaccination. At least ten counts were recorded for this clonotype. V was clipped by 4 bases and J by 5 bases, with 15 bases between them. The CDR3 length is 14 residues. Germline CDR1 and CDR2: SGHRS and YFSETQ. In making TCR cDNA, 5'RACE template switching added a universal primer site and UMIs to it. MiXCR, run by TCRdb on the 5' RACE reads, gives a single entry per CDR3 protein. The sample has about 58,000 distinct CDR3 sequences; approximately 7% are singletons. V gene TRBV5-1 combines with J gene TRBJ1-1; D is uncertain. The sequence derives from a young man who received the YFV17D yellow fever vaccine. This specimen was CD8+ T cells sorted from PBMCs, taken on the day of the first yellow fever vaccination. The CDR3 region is CASSRSDGRTEAFF. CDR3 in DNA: TGCGCCAGCAGCCGATCGGACGGGAGGACTGAAGCTTTCTTT. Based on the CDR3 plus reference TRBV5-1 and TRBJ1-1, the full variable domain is KAGVTQTPRYLIKTRGQQVTLSCSPISGHRSVSWYQQTPGQGLQFLFEYFSETQRNKGNFPGRFSGRQFSNSRSEMNVSTLELGDSALYLCASSRSDGRTEAFFGQGTRLTVV.